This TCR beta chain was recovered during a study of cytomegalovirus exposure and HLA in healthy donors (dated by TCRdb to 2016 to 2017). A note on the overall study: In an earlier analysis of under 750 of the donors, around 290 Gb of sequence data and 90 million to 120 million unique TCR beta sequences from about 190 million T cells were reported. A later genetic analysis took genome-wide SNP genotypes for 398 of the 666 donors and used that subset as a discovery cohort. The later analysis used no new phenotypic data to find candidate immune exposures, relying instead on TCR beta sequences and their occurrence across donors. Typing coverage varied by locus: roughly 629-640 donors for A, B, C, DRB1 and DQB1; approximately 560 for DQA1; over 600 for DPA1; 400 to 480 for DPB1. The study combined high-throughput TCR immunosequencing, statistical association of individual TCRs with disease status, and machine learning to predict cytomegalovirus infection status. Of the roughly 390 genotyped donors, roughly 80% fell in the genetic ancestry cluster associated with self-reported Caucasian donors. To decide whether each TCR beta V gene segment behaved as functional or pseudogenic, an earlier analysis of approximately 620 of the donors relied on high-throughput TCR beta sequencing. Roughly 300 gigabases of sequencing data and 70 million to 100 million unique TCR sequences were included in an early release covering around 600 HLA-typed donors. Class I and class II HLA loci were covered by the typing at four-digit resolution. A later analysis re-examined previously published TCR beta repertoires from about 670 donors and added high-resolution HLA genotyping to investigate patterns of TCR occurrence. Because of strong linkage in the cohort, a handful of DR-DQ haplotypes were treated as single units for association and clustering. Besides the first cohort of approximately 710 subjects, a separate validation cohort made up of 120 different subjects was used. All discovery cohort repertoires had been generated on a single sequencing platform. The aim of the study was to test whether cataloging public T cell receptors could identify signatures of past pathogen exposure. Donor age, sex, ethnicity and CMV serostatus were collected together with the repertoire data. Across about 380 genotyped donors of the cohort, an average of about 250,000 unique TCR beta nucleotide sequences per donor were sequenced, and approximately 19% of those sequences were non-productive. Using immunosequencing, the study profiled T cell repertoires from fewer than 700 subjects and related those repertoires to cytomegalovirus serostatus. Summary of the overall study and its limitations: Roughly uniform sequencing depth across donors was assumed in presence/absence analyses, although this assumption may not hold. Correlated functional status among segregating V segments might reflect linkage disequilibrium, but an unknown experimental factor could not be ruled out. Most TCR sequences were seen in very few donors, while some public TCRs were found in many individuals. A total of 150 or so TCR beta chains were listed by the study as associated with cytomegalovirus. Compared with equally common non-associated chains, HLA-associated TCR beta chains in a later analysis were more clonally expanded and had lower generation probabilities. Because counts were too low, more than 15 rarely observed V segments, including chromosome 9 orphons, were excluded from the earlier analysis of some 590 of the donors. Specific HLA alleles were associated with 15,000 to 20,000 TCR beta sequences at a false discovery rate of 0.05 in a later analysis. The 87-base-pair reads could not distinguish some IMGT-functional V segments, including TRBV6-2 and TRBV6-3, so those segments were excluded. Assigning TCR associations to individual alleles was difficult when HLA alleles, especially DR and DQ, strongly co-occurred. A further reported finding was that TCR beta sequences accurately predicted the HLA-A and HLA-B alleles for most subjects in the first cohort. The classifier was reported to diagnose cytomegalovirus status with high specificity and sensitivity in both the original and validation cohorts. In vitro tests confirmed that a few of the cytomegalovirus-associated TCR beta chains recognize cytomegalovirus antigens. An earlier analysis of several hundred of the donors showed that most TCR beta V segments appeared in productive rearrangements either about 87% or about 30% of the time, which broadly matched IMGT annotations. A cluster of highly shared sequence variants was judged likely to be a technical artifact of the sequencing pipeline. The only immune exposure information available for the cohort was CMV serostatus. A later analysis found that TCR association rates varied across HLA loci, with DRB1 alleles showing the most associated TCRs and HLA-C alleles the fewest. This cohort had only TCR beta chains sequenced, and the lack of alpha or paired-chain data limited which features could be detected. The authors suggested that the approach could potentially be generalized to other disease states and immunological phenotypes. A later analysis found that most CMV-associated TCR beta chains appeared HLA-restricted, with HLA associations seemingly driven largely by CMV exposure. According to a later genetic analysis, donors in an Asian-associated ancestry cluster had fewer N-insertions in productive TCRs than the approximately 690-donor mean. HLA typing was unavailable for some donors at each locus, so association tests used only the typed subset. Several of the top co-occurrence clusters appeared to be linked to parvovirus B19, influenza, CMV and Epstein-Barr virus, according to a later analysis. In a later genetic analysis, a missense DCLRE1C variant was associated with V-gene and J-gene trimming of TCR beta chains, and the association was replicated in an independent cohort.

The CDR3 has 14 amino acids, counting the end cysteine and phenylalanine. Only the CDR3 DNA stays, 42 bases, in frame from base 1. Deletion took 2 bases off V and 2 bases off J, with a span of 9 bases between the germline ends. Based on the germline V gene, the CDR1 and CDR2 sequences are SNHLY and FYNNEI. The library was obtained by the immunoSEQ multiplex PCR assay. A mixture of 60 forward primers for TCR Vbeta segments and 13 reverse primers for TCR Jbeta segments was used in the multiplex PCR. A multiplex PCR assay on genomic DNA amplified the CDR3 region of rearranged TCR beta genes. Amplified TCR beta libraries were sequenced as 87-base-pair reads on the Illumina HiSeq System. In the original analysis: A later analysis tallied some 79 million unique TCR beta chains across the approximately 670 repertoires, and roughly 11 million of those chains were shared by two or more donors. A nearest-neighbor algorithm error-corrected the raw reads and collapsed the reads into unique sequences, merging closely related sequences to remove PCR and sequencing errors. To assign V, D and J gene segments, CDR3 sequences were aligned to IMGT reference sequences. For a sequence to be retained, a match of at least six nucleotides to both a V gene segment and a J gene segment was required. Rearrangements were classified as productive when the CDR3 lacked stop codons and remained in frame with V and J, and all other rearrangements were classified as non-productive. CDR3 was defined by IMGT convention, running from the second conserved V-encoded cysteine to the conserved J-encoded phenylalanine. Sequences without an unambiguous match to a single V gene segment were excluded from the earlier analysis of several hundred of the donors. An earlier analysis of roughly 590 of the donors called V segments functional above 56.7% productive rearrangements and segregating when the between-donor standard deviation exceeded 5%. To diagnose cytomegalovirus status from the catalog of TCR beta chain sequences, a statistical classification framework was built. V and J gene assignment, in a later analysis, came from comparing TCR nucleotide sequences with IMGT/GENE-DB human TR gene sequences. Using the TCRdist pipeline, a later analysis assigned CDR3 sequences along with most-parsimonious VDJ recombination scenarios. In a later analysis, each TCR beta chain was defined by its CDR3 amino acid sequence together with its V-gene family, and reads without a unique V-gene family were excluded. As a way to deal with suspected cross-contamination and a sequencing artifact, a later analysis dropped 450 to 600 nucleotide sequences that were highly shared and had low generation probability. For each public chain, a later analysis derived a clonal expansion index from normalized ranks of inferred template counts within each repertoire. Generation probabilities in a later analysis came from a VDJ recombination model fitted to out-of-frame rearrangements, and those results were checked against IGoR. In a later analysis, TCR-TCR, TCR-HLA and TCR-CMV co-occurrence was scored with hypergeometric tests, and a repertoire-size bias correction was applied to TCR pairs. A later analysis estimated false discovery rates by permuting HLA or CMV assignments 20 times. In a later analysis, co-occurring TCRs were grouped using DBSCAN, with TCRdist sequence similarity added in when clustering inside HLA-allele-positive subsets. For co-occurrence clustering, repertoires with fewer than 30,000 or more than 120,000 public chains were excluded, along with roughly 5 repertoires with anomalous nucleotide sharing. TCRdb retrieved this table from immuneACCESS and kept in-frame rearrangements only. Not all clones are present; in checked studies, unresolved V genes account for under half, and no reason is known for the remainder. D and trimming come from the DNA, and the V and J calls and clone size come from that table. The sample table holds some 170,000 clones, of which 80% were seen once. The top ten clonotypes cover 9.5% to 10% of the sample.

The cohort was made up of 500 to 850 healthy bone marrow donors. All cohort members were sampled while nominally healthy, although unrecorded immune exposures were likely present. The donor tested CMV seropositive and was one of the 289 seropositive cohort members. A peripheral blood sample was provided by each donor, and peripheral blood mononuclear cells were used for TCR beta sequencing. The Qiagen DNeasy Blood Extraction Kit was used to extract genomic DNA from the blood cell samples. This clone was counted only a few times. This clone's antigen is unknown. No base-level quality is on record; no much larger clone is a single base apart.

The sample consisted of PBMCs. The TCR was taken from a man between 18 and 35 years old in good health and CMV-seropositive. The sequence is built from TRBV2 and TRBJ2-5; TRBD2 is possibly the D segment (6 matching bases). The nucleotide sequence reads TGTGCCAGCAGTGAACGGAGCGGGCAAGAGACCCAGTACTTC. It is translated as CASSERSGQETQYF.